The 20 T cell receptor beta chains presented below share a single source sample, sequenced in a study of blood T cells in healthy people across ages. Alongside a J-beta primer mix, a sample-barcoded 5' primer served in a second PCR lasting roughly 7 to 12 cycles. A single record per CDR3 protein comes from TCRdb applying MiXCR to the 5' RACE reads. The sample contains roughly 680,000 distinct CDR3 sequences, approximately 52% of which appear only once. The sequencing sample was made of blood. The receptors come from a woman of 80 years or more in good health.

This chain joins TRBV6-1 and TRBJ2-4, with D tentatively TRBD1 or TRBD2 (6 bases each). The germline gives CDR1 MNHNS, CDR2 SASEGT. V was shortened by 6 bases and J by 13 bases, with 16 bases between the two germline ends. CDR3 length: 12 amino acids. CDR3 DNA sequence: TGTGCCAGCAGGGACTACAGGGAAACCCAGTACTTC. This sequence encodes CASRDYRETQYF.

This clonotype was seen only a few times. The genes are TRBV5-1 and TRBJ2-6; D gene ambiguous. The germline V and J ends were trimmed by 0 bases and 0 bases, with 10 bases remaining between them. This CDR3 comprises 17 residues. The V gene's germline CDR1 is SGHRS and CDR2 YFSETQ. DNA of the CDR3: TGCGCCAGCAGCTTGGATCCGTTGGGCTCTGGGGCCAACGTCCTGACTTTC. This gives the protein CASSLDPLGSGANVLTF.

A note on this clonotype: A much larger clone differs by one base, so this may be a read error. V gene TRBV3-1 combines with J gene TRBJ2-5; D is possibly TRBD1 or TRBD2 (5 bases each). CDR1 and CDR2 from the germline V gene are LGHDT and YNNKEL (reference sequence). The CDR3 consists of 15 residues. The ends were cut back, 0 bases at V and 11 bases at J, with 19 bases in the middle. The CDR3 DNA sequence: TGTGCCAGCAGCCAAGAGGGGGTTTCTTACAATGAGCAGTACTTC. Translated: CASSQEGVSYNEQYF.

V and J are TRBV6-6 and TRBJ2-1; D is unresolved. The CDR3 sequence is 13 residues long. Per germline, CDR1 MNHNY and CDR2 SVGAGI (reference sequence). V was shortened by 5 bases and J by 6 bases, with 11 bases between the two germline ends. CDR3 loop: CASSPRAINEQFF. The DNA of the CDR3 is TGTGCCAGCAGTCCCCGGGCCATCAATGAGCAGTTCTTC.

V usage is TRBV15 and J usage is TRBJ2-4; D is undetermined. The assigned J gene may be wrong: the sequence end matches TRBJ2-7 better. Germline V gene sequence: CDR1 LNHNV, CDR2 YYDKDF (reference sequence). This CDR3 has 15 amino acids. The CDR3 loop is CATSRDTANSYEQYF. The CDR3 coding sequence is TGTGCCACCAGCAGAGACACAGCTAATTCCTACGAGCAGTACTTC.

The chain couples TRBV4-2 to TRBJ1-2; no clear D gene. The germline V and J ends were trimmed by 0 bases and 8 bases, with 13 bases remaining between them. The V gene's germline CDR1 is LGHNA and CDR2 YNFKEQ. This CDR3 has 14 residues. CDR3: CASSQEWRAGGYTF. CDR3 sequence (DNA): TGTGCCAGCAGCCAAGAGTGGCGGGCTGGGGGCTACACCTTC.

This sequence joins TRBV12-3 or TRBV12-4 and TRBJ2-3; a weak D match, TRBD2 (6 bases). The V and J ends lost 1 base and 3 bases respectively, with 17 bases between them. CDR3 length: 17 residues. The CDR3 sequence is CASSLVTTSSGTDTQYF. Here the CDR3 DNA reads TGTGCCAGCAGTTTAGTGACAACTAGCAGCGGGACAGATACGCAGTATTTT.

The rearrangement links TRBV19 to TRBJ2-1; D is tentatively TRBD1 or TRBD2 (5 bases each). Matching the DNA end better, TRBJ2-7 makes the J call doubtful. The CDR3 spans 15 residues. The germline V gene has CDR1 LNHDA and CDR2 SQIVND (reference sequence). The chain's CDR3 is CASSIEGDVNNEQYF. The CDR3 DNA is TGTGCCAGTAGTATTGAAGGGGACGTAAACAATGAGCAGTACTTC.

This clonotype was picked up a small number of times. V and J are TRBV5-1 and TRBJ1-2; a weak D match, TRBD1 (6 bases). The V gene's germline CDR1 is SGHRS and CDR2 YFSETQ. The CDR3 totals 14 residues. Trimming removed 1 base at V and 6 bases at J, with 13 bases between. Written as DNA, the CDR3 is TGCGCCAGCAGCTTGACAGGGAGCCCCCATGGCTACACCTTC. Translated, it gives CASSLTGSPHGYTF.

The chain links TRBV12-3 or TRBV12-4 to TRBJ2-1; 10 positions match TRBD2. The V gene end was trimmed by 5 bases and the J gene end by 12 bases; junction bases not matched to a gene: 7. This CDR3 has 13 amino acids. For the CDR3, the DNA is TGTGCCAGCAGTGTTCTAGCGGGAGACATGCAGTTCTTC. This sequence encodes CASSVLAGDMQFF.

V and J are TRBV29-1 and TRBJ2-7; TRBD1 might be the D (5 bases). Trimming took 7 bases from V and 5 from J, leaving 15 bases between them. The CDR3 has 12 residues. Germline V gives CDR1 SQVTM, CDR2 ANQGSEA. CDR3 coding DNA: TGCAGCGCGACGACAGTAACCCACGAGCAGTACTTC. Translated: CSATTVTHEQYF.

In regard to this clonotype: Just one base apart from a much larger clone, this may be a read error. V usage is TRBV6-5 and J usage is TRBJ2-1, with a weak D call TRBD2 (6 bases). TRBJ2-7 matches the DNA end more closely, so the J call is doubtful. The germline CDR1 and CDR2 sequences are MNHEY and SVGAGI. This CDR3 region has 21 residues. The CDR3 DNA reads as TGTGCCAGCAGTTACTCTGCACCGGGACTTCTCACAGCCAAATCCTACAATGAGCAGTACTTC. Its protein product is CASSYSAPGLLTAKSYNEQYF.

Notes on this clonotype: Since a much larger clone is just one base distant, this may be a read error. The chain couples TRBV7-2 to TRBJ2-7; either TRBD1 or TRBD2 may fit D (6 bases each). Between the trimmed V and J ends, which lost 1 base and 5 bases, there was a span of 12 bases. The CDR3 consists of 14 residues. Germline CDR1 and CDR2: SGHTA and FQGNSA. The CDR3 reads CASSLEGGADEQYF. In DNA form, the CDR3 reads TGTGCCAGCAGCTTAGAGGGGGGAGCCGACGAGCAGTACTTC. Using reference TRBV7-2 and TRBJ2-7 for the parts outside the CDR3, the full variable domain is GAGVSQSPSNKVTEKGKDVELRCDPISGHTALYWYRQSLGQGLEFLIYFQGNSAPDKSGLPSDRFSAERTGGSVSTLTIQRTQQEDSAVYLCASSLEGGADEQYFGPGTRLTVT.

In this sample, this clonotype turned up many times. The chain recombines TRBV20-1 with TRBJ2-3, with D possibly TRBD1 on 6 matching bases. CDR1 DFQATT and CDR2 SNEGSKA come from the germline V gene (reference sequence). The CDR3 is made up of 13 amino acids. Trimming removed 6 bases at V and 1 base at J, with 11 bases between. CDR3 nucleotide sequence: TGCAGTGCCCACCGACAGGGCACAGATACGCAGTATTTT. Translation: CSAHRQGTDTQYF.

This clonotype was recorded at least ten times. The genes are TRBV7-3 and TRBJ2-1; TRBD2 matches at 9 bases. The CDR3 is made up of 15 amino acids. Trimming took 1 base from V and 5 from J; bases not matched to a gene: 3. Germline CDR1 and CDR2: SGHTA and FQGTGA. CDR3 sequence (DNA): TGTGCCAGCAGCTTAAAGACTAGCGGACACAATGAGCAGTTCTTC. Encoded protein: CASSLKTSGHNEQFF.

A remark on this clonotype: A much larger clone differs by one base, so this may be a read error. This chain joins TRBV20-1 and TRBJ2-1; no firm D call. CDR1 and CDR2 from the germline V gene are DFQATT and SNEGSKA (reference sequence). The V end was cut by 5 bases, the J end by 2 bases, with 19 bases between. This CDR3 contains 16 residues. CDR3 DNA: TGCAGTGCTCCGCCCCAACTTGGAAGCCCCTACAATGAGCAGTTCTTC. Translating it yields CSAPPQLGSPYNEQFF.

This clonotype was found many times. The gene calls are TRBV20-1 and TRBJ2-1; TRBD2 agrees at 13 bases. Germline CDR1 DFQATT, CDR2 SNEGSKA (reference sequence). The CDR3 covers 14 residues. Trimming took 1 base from V and 9 from J; bases not matched to a gene: 3. The CDR3 coding sequence is TGCAGTGCTAGAGGGACTAGCGGGAGTGTTGAGCAGTTCTTC. Amino acid sequence: CSARGTSGSVEQFF.

This clonotype appeared many times. The chain links TRBV12-3 or TRBV12-4 to TRBJ2-1, with D perhaps matching TRBD1 or TRBD2 (5 bases each). The ends were cut back, 7 bases at V and 5 bases at J, with 18 bases in the middle. CDR3 length equals 15 residues. Here the CDR3 reads CASTERGEVNNEQFF. The CDR3, as DNA: TGTGCCAGCACCGAACGGGGCGAGGTTAACAATGAGCAGTTCTTC.

A few counts support this clonotype. The chain uses TRBV2 and TRBJ2-4; 9 nucleotides agree with TRBD1. Germline V gene lookup returns CDR1 SNHLY and CDR2 FYNNEI. The CDR3 sequence is 18 residues long. After removal of 8 bases from V and 1 base from J, the junction contained 15 bases not matched to a gene. The CDR3 DNA reads TGTGCCAGCGCAAGGGGAACAGGGGGCATGGTCGCCAAAAACATTCAGTACTTC. Translation gives CASARGTGGMVAKNIQYF.

This clonotype came up many times. V gene TRBV3-1 combines with J gene TRBJ2-3, with 16 bases aligning to TRBD2. Germline CDR1 reads LGHDT; CDR2 reads YNNKEL (reference sequence). The CDR3 contains 15 residues. Losses at the gene ends were 5 bases for V and 7 bases for J; bases not matched to a gene: 3. CDR3 in amino acids: CASSSGLAGGNTQYF. In DNA form, the CDR3 reads TGTGCCAGCAGCTCGGGACTAGCGGGAGGGAATACGCAGTATTTT.